This is a list of T cell receptor beta chains from one sample in a study of regulatory T cells in long-lasting Graves disease. TCRdb processed the multiplex PCR reads anew with MiXCR; each CDR3 protein has one entry. The sample yields roughly 360,000 distinct CDR3 sequences, around 23% seen once. Here the sequenced sample was peripheral blood mononuclear cells (PBMCs), taken when the disease was refractory, from a patient treated with antithyroid drugs. Receptors were obtained from a woman between 35 and 50 years old with Graves disease. CDR3s include the opening cysteine and the closing phenylalanine or tryptophan. D genes are given only for firm matches. The listing skips clone size in some rows; elsewhere it reads once, few, many or a size class.

NA TRBD1 TRBJ2-4 TRBV7-9 CASSARDRDQTLAKNIQYF TGTGCCAGCAGCGCTAGGGACAGGGATCAGACTCTAGCCAAAAACATTCAGTACTTC
few TRBD1 TRBJ2-1 TRBV11-2 CASSLSGRGQVDEQFF TGTGCCAGCAGCTTATCAGGAAGGGGGCAGGTCGATGAGCAGTTCTTC
few NA TRBJ2-1 TRBV20-1 CSAESRGDVGEQFF TGCAGTGCCGAGTCACGGGGCGACGTTGGTGAGCAGTTCTTC
NA NA TRBJ2-7 TRBV18 CASSPPTGPYEQYF TGTGCCAGCTCACCACCCACGGGACCCTACGAGCAGTACTTC
many NA TRBJ2-7 TRBV29-1 CSVERGTGPTYEQYF TGCAGCGTTGAAAGAGGGACCGGACCAACCTACGAGCAGTACTTC
NA TRBD2 TRBJ2-3 TRBV20-1 CSARDQDSGRASGTDTQYF TGCAGTGCTAGGGATCAGGACAGCGGGAGGGCCTCTGGCACAGATACGCAGTATTTT
few NA TRBJ1-5 TRBV10-2 CASSESGYHNQPQHF TGCGCCAGCAGTGAGTCGGGTTACCATAATCAGCCCCAGCATTTT
NA TRBD2 TRBJ2-1 TRBV9 CASSASGINEQFF TGTGCCAGCAGCGCAAGCGGGATCAATGAGCAGTTCTTC
many NA TRBJ1-6 TRBV28 CASSLPRHSSSYNSPLHF TGTGCCAGCAGCCTGCCGAGACACTCATCCTCCTATAATTCACCCCTCCACTTT
NA NA TRBJ2-5 TRBV9 CASSVFEGVETQYF TGTGCCAGCAGCGTATTTGAGGGAGTAGAGACCCAGTACTTC
many TRBD2 TRBJ2-7 TRBV6-1 CASSASGSYMYEQYF TGTGCCAGCAGCGCTAGCGGGAGTTACATGTACGAGCAGTACTTC
NA NA TRBJ1-5 TRBV12-3/TRBV12-4 CASRPQVNSNQPQHF TGTGCCAGCAGGCCTCAGGTGAATAGCAATCAGCCCCAGCATTTT
NA NA TRBJ2-1 TRBV15 CATSRETLKRDF TGTGCCACCAGCAGGGAGACTCTCAAGAGGGACTTC
NA NA TRBJ2-2 TRBV11-1 CASSPKPANTGELFF TGTGCCAGCAGCCCCAAACCAGCTAACACCGGGGAGCTGTTTTTT
many NA TRBJ2-1 TRBV28 CATYWAQGNEQFF TGTGCCACTTATTGGGCCCAGGGGAATGAGCAGTTCTTC
once NA TRBJ2-3 TRBV6-1 CASSEGLGPTDTQYF TGTGCCAGCAGTGAAGGGCTCGGACCGACAGATACGCAGTATTTT
NA TRBD1 TRBJ2-7 TRBV6-1 CASSPGTGSDEQYF TGTGCCAGTTCGCCCGGGACAGGTTCCGACGAGCAGTACTTC
many NA TRBJ1-6 TRBV2 CASSGELVANSPLHF TGTGCCAGCAGTGGAGAGTTAGTGGCAAATTCACCCCTCCACTTT
NA NA TRBJ2-7 TRBV13 CASSSLVF TGTGCCAGCAGCTCTCTAGTTTTC
few NA TRBJ1-3 TRBV10-3 CAISDPAQGLKGRNTIYF TGTGCCATCAGTGACCCCGCACAGGGACTAAAAGGAAGGAACACCATATATTTT
many NA TRBJ1-1 TRBV25-1 CASSAYSGTMGWTEAFF TGTGCCAGCAGTGCTTATTCCGGGACAATGGGGTGGACTGAAGCTTTCTTT
many NA TRBJ1-1 TRBV12-3/TRBV12-4 CATDTPGETEAFF TGTGCCACCGATACCCCGGGAGAAACTGAAGCTTTCTTT
many NA TRBJ2-2 TRBV28 CASSNDRIGGDTGELFF TGTGCCAGCAGTAACGACAGGATCGGAGGGGACACCGGGGAGCTGTTTTTT
many NA TRBJ2-2 TRBV12-3/TRBV12-4 CASSLRQVNGELFF TGTGCCAGCAGTTTAAGACAGGTCAACGGGGAGCTGTTTTTT
many TRBD2 TRBJ2-5 TRBV29-1 CSVVGLAHETQYF TGCAGCGTTGTGGGACTAGCGCACGAGACCCAGTACTTC
NA TRBD2 TRBJ2-2 TRBV11-3 CASSSGGLAGGPGTGELFF TGTGCCAGCAGCTCTGGCGGACTAGCGGGAGGGCCGGGGACCGGGGAGCTGTTTTTT
few NA TRBJ1-2 TRBV6-5 CASSYDPLGLYGYTF TGTGCCAGCAGTTACGACCCCCTGGGCCTCTATGGCTACACCTTC
many TRBD1 TRBJ1-5 TRBV28 CASSLWKTGGFQPQHF TGTGCCAGCAGTTTATGGAAGACAGGGGGCTTTCAGCCCCAGCATTTT
many NA TRBJ1-5 TRBV28 CASSLYGNQPQHF TGTGCCAGCAGTTTATACGGAAATCAGCCCCAGCATTTT
NA NA TRBJ1-3 TRBV27 CASKRVNGNTIYF TGTGCCAGCAAAAGAGTGAACGGAAACACCATATATTTT
many NA TRBJ1-1 TRBV28 CASGEDNRLSDEAFF TGTGCCAGCGGGGAGGACAACCGCCTTTCTGATGAAGCTTTCTTT
NA TRBD1 TRBJ1-1 TRBV30 CAWTTRGPTEAFF TGTGCCTGGACAACCAGGGGGCCCACTGAAGCTTTCTTT
NA TRBD1 TRBJ1-2 TRBV19 CASSIRDRGYGYTF TGTGCCAGTAGTATCCGGGACAGGGGCTATGGCTACACCTTC
many NA TRBJ2-7 TRBV28 CASSFWPGEQYF TGTGCCAGCAGTTTCTGGCCGGGGGAGCAGTACTTC
few TRBD2 TRBJ2-4 TRBV28 CASSYPGLAGVAKNIQYF TGTGCCAGCAGTTACCCGGGACTAGCGGGAGTGGCCAAAAACATTCAGTACTTC
few NA TRBJ2-2 TRBV2 CASKYGERENTGELFF TGTGCCAGCAAGTATGGTGAACGGGAAAACACCGGGGAGCTGTTTTTT
few NA TRBJ1-1 TRBV27 CASSFSEATTEAFF TGTGCCAGCAGTTTCAGCGAAGCAACCACTGAAGCTTTCTTT
few NA TRBJ1-1 TRBV7-9 CASSPGDTWNTEAFF TGTGCCAGCAGCCCGGGGGACACTTGGAACACTGAAGCTTTCTTT
many NA TRBJ2-7 TRBV6-1 CASSEITDGDEQYF TGTGCCAGCAGTGAAATTACAGATGGAGACGAGCAGTACTTC
many NA TRBJ1-4 TRBV10-3 CAISESSQGNEKLFF TGTGCCATCAGTGAGTCGAGCCAGGGAAATGAAAAACTGTTTTTT
many TRBD1 TRBJ2-5 TRBV10-3 CAISEDRGRETQYF TGTGCCATCAGTGAGGACAGGGGCCGGGAGACCCAGTACTTC
many NA TRBJ2-6 TRBV7-8 CASSFKSGANVLTF TGTGCCAGCAGCTTCAAGTCTGGGGCCAACGTCCTGACTTTC
NA TRBD2 TRBJ2-3 TRBV28 CASSTQSWGGGTQYF TGTGCCAGCAGCACACAATCGTGGGGGGGAGGTACGCAGTATTTT
NA NA TRBJ1-1 TRBV29-1 CSVVVSLNTEAFF TGCAGCGTTGTAGTCTCCCTGAACACTGAAGCTTTCTTT
NA NA TRBJ2-7 TRBV28 CASSDGTSNIYEQYF TGTGCCAGCAGTGATGGAACGAGCAATATCTACGAGCAGTACTTC
many NA TRBJ1-2 TRBV6-2/TRBV6-3 CASSYRRASTQDVYGYTF TGTGCCAGCAGTTACCGAAGGGCATCGACACAGGACGTCTATGGCTACACCTTC
few TRBD2 TRBJ2-4 TRBV14 CASSLGLAGEVMGKNIQYF TGTGCCAGCAGCCTCGGACTAGCGGGAGAGGTAATGGGCAAAAACATTCAGTACTTC
few TRBD2 TRBJ2-3 TRBV27 CASSPHGGRRSDTQYF TGTGCCAGCAGCCCCCATGGCGGGAGAAGGTCAGATACGCAGTATTTT
NA NA TRBJ1-5 TRBV5-1 CASSLEGFDQPQHF TGCGCCAGCAGCTTGGAAGGGTTTGATCAGCCCCAGCATTTT
many NA TRBJ1-6 TRBV6-1 CASSEAPGLTLHF TGTGCCAGCAGTGAAGCACCGGGGTTGACCCTCCACTTT
once TRBD1 TRBJ2-7 TRBV12-3/TRBV12-4 CASSPPGQGGHEQYF TGTGCCAGCAGCCCACCGGGACAGGGAGGCCACGAGCAGTACTTC
few NA TRBJ2-7 TRBV2 CASSAGTTSSYEQYF TGTGCCAGCAGTGCCGGGACAACCAGCTCCTACGAGCAGTACTTC
NA NA TRBJ2-1 TRBV7-9 CASSLVLALSSYNEQFF TGTGCCAGCAGCTTAGTCCTAGCGCTCTCCTCCTACAATGAGCAGTTCTTC
NA NA TRBJ2-7 TRBV5-1 CASSLFPLSGIRSYEQYF TGCGCCAGCAGCTTGTTCCCCCTTAGCGGTATACGATCCTACGAGCAGTACTTC
many TRBD2 TRBJ2-5 TRBV7-8 CASSPGTSGRVYGETQYF TGTGCCAGCAGCCCGGGGACTAGCGGGAGGGTTTACGGAGAGACCCAGTACTTC
NA TRBD2 TRBJ2-7 TRBV3-1 CASARRGNAYEQYF TGTGCCAGCGCCCGGCGGGGGAACGCCTACGAGCAGTACTTC
NA TRBD2 TRBJ2-7 TRBV10-2 CASSRPVDGLAEIIPYEQYF TGCGCCAGCAGTCGGCCGGTAGACGGACTAGCGGAAATAATCCCCTACGAGCAGTACTTC
many NA TRBJ1-1 TRBV28 CASSAQGVLTEAFF TGTGCCAGCAGTGCACAGGGAGTGTTGACTGAAGCTTTCTTT
NA TRBD1 TRBJ2-6 TRBV5-1 CASSLPGQPISGANVLTF TGCGCCAGCAGCTTGCCGGGACAGCCGATCTCTGGGGCCAACGTCCTGACTTTC